This entry lists 28 T cell receptor beta chains sequenced from one sample in a study of shared clonotypes between healthy human individuals (dated by TCRdb to the early 2020s). Library generation was performed with the immunoSEQ multiplex PCR assay. This immuneACCESS table, as held by TCRdb, lists in-frame sequences with V and J called but not all clones. Of the missing ones, under half trace to an unresolved V gene in checked studies; the others have no known cause. Across this sample there are under 1,900,000 clones, with approximately 98.5% seen only once. The ten largest clones capture over 0.3% of the sample. Sequencing used naive CD4+ T cells sorted from blood. The sample's cell subset or site, from its label and the paper: CD45RA+ positively selected. These receptor sequences come from a man aged 25-45 years in good health.

This sequence joins TRBV14 and TRBJ2-1; 7 nucleotides agree with TRBD1. The J segment lost 11 bases and the V segment lost 4 bases, leaving 5 bases of the junction unmatched. CDR3 length equals 12 residues. CDR1 SGHDN and CDR2 FVKESK come from the germline V gene. The chain's CDR3 is CASSPTGIQQFF. CDR3 DNA: TGTGCCAGCAGCCCGACAGGGATTCAGCAGTTCTTC.

J is TRBJ2-2 and V is TRBV7-9, with 12 positions matching TRBD2. CDR1 and CDR2 (germline): SEHNR, FQNEAQ (reference sequence). The CDR3 consists of 16 residues. Losses at the gene ends were 4 bases for V and 3 bases for J; bases not matched to a gene: 3. This CDR3 reads CASSSRLAGDTGELFF. CDR3 nucleotides: TGTGCCAGCAGCTCCCGACTAGCGGGAGACACCGGGGAGCTGTTTTTT.

The chain employs TRBV28 and TRBJ2-1, with TRBD1 identical over 10 bases. The length of the CDR3 is 15 residues. CDR1 MDHEN and CDR2 SYDVKM come from the germline V gene. J gave up 2 bases and V 5 bases, and 3 bases lay outside the gene matches. CDR3 DNA: TGTGCCAGCAGTCCCGACAGGGGGCCCTACAATGAGCAGTTCTTC. Translated, it gives CASSPDRGPYNEQFF.

This clone has only one observation. The V and J genes are TRBV5-1 and TRBJ1-2; D possibly corresponds to TRBD1 (6 bases). Deletions cut 4 bases from V and 0 bases from J, with 13 bases between. The CDR3 is 15 amino acids. Germline lookup yields CDR1 SGHRS and CDR2 YFSETQ. The CDR3 DNA reads as TGCGCCAGCAGCCCAGGACAGAATACTAACTATGGCTACACCTTC. It translates to CASSPGQNTNYGYTF.

This clone was observed once. The genes are TRBV11-2 and TRBJ2-5; 13 bases align to TRBD2. Looked up from germline, CDR1 is SGHAT and CDR2 is FQNNGV. After removal of 5 bases from V and 4 bases from J, the junction contained 4 bases not matched to a gene. The CDR3 consists of 15 residues. CDR3 sequence: CASSGTSGRAETQYF. DNA of the CDR3: TGTGCCAGCAGCGGAACTAGCGGGAGGGCAGAGACCCAGTACTTC.

The chain is built from TRBV7-9 and TRBJ1-5; 8 bases map to TRBD1. V dropped 5 bases and J dropped 3; count of bases not matched to a gene: 9. CDR1 SEHNR and CDR2 FQNEAQ come from the germline V gene (reference sequence). The CDR3 has 16 amino acids. As DNA, the CDR3 is TGTGCCAGCAGCCCCGACAGGGGCCGTAACAATCAGCCCCAGCATTTT. This codes for CASSPDRGRNNQPQHF.

The rearrangement uses TRBV5-1 and TRBJ2-3; 7 bases are a match to TRBD2. The CDR3 spans 16 residues. Germline assignment: CDR1 SGHRS and CDR2 YFSETQ. Trimming removed 0 bases from V and 2 bases from J; junction bases left unmatched: 6. DNA of the CDR3: TGCGCCAGCAGCTTGGATGCTAGCGGACTCACAGATACGCAGTATTTT. Amino acids: CASSLDASGLTDTQYF.

The chain joins TRBV7-9 to TRBJ1-2; no clear D gene. The CDR3 extends over 13 amino acids. Per germline, CDR1 SEHNR and CDR2 FQNEAQ (reference sequence). V was trimmed by 1 base and J by 8 bases, leaving 11 bases between them. CDR3 residues: CASSLEGLNGYTF. The CDR3 bases are TGTGCCAGCAGCTTAGAAGGTTTGAACGGCTACACCTTC.

This clone was recorded only once. This chain joins TRBV10-3 and TRBJ2-2; 13 nucleotides line up with TRBD2. The CDR3 is 17 residues long. Germline trimming cut 8 bases from V and 7 bases from J; bases unmatched to any gene: 13. Looked up from germline, CDR1 is ENHRY and CDR2 is SYGVKD. CDR3 in DNA: TGTGCCATCCGGGGACTAGCGGGACAAGGGGCCGTCGGGGAGCTGTTTTTT. As protein: CAIRGLAGQGAVGELFF.

This rearrangement joins TRBV25-1 to TRBJ1-2; 7 bases map to TRBD1. Losses at the gene ends were 6 bases for V and 3 bases for J; bases not matched to a gene: 10. Germline V gives CDR1 MGHDK, CDR2 SYGVNS. The CDR3 spans 15 residues. The CDR3 DNA sequence: TGTGCCAGCAGCGCCACGTTCGGACAGGACTATGGCTACACCTTC. Protein product: CASSATFGQDYGYTF.

The chain carries TRBV11-2 and TRBJ1-4; D gene unclear. Germline V lookup: CDR1 SGHAT, CDR2 FQNNGV. With 0 bases removed from V and 8 bases from J, the gap between germline ends came to 10 bases. The CDR3 covers 14 residues. The chain's CDR3 is CASSLDGRTEKLFF. CDR3 in DNA: TGTGCCAGCAGCTTAGACGGCAGAACCGAAAAACTGTTTTTT.

V gene TRBV18 combines with J gene TRBJ2-4, with 8 positions matching TRBD2. After removal of 5 bases from V and 11 bases from J, the junction contained 11 bases not matched to a gene. From germline, CDR1 is KGHSH and CDR2 LQKENI. The length of the CDR3 is 14 residues. The CDR3 DNA is TGTGCCAGCTCAGACCTCCCAGGGACTAGTGTTCAGTACTTC. This encodes CASSDLPGTSVQYF.

V is TRBV4-1 and J is TRBJ1-5; the D gene is possibly TRBD1 (6 bases). The ends were cut back, 4 bases at V and 4 bases at J, with 8 bases in the middle. Germline V lookup: CDR1 MGHRA, CDR2 YSYEKL. The CDR3 spans 13 residues. This chain's CDR3 is CASSLGQNQPQHF. The CDR3 DNA sequence: TGCGCCAGCAGCCTTGGACAGAATCAGCCCCAGCATTTT.

In nucleotides, the CDR3 is TGTGCCAGCAGCGGGGACAGAAGCTCATACGAGCAGTACTTC. Amino acid sequence: CASSGDRSSYEQYF. The V gene is TRBV7-2, the J gene TRBJ2-7; 7 bases line up with TRBD1. The CDR3 length is 14 residues. The V and J ends lost 5 bases and 4 bases, in that order; junction bases with no gene match: 8. Germline CDR1 SGHTA, CDR2 FQGNSA.

The chain is built from TRBV10-2 and TRBJ2-3; D not certain. The CDR3 has 11 residues. V lost 6 bases and J lost 5, with 6 bases in between. Germline V CDR1 and CDR2: WSHSY, SAAADI. CDR3 residues: CASSIGDTQYF. DNA for the CDR3: TGCGCCAGCAGCATCGGAGATACGCAGTATTTT.

This chain joins TRBV7-9 and TRBJ2-1; TRBD2 might be the D (5 bases). Germline CDR1 SEHNR, CDR2 FQNEAQ (reference sequence). The CDR3 has 13 residues. V dropped 5 bases and J dropped 6 bases, with 11 bases sitting between them. The CDR3 is CASSLERVNEQFF. Here the CDR3 DNA reads TGTGCCAGCAGCCTAGAGAGGGTCAATGAGCAGTTCTTC.

The V call is TRBV28, the J call TRBJ2-1; 9 nucleotides align to TRBD2. CDR1 is MDHEN, CDR2 SYDVKM, per germline. The CDR3 has 15 residues. After removal of 7 bases from V and 5 bases from J, the junction contained 9 bases not matched to a gene. The CDR3 here is CASNVAGVVNNEQFF. The CDR3 DNA reads as TGTGCCAGCAACGTAGCGGGAGTCGTTAACAATGAGCAGTTCTTC.

The chain joins TRBV5-4 to TRBJ2-2; TRBD2 aligns across 8 bases. This CDR3 contains 16 residues. The ends lost 3 bases at V and 4 bases at J; junction bases unmatched: 8. Germline V lookup: CDR1 SGHNT, CDR2 YYREEE (reference sequence). The chain's CDR3 is CASSSQRESSTGELFF. The CDR3 nucleotides are TGTGCCAGCAGCTCACAGCGGGAGTCGAGCACCGGGGAGCTGTTTTTT.

This chain joins TRBV6-4 and TRBJ1-1; D possibly corresponds to TRBD1 (5 bases). V was trimmed by 0 bases and J by 6 bases, leaving 11 bases between them. Per the germline V gene, CDR1 is MRHNA and CDR2 is SNTAGT. CDR3 length: 14 amino acids. The CDR3 nucleotides are TGTGCCAGCAGTGACTCGGGGGACGGGGCTGAAGCTTTCTTT. Its protein product is CASSDSGDGAEAFF.

The chain recombines TRBV11-3 with TRBJ2-2, with 9 bases that match TRBD1. The CDR3 is made up of 15 amino acids. V was pared by 4 bases and J by 3 bases, with 3 bases of the junction left unmatched. Germline loops: CDR1 SGHNT, CDR2 YENEEA. The chain's CDR3 is CASSSRTGDTGELFF. CDR3 sequence (DNA): TGTGCCAGCAGCTCCCGGACAGGGGACACCGGGGAGCTGTTTTTT.

The gene calls are TRBV30 and TRBJ2-7, with TRBD2 identical over 7 bases. The CDR3 contains 13 residues. Losses at the gene ends were 1 base for V and 4 bases for J; bases not matched to a gene: 4. The germline V gene encodes CDR1 GTSNPN and CDR2 SVGIG (reference sequence). CDR3 in DNA: TGTGCCTGGAGTGGCGGGAGCTGGTACGAGCAGTACTTC. Its translation is CAWSGGSWYEQYF.

This clone was counted once. The chain has TRBV2 and TRBJ1-2; no reliable D call. V dropped 3 bases and J dropped 7 bases, with 12 bases sitting between them. The germline CDR1 and CDR2 sequences are SNHLY and FYNNEI. The CDR3 has 13 residues. The CDR3 DNA reads TGTGCCAGCAGTGATCCCGGACCTGGTGGCTACACCTTC. This encodes CASSDPGPGGYTF.

The chain uses TRBV5-5 and TRBJ1-2; D may be TRBD1 (5 bases). Trimming pared 5 bases from V and 2 bases from J, leaving 16 bases between. CDR1 and CDR2 (germline): SGHKS, YYEKEE (reference sequence). The CDR3 consists of 15 residues. The CDR3 nucleotides read TGTGCCAGCAGGATTTCACCGGGACTAAACTATGGCTACACCTTC. Protein sequence: CASRISPGLNYGYTF.

The chain recombines TRBV27 with TRBJ2-2, with D possibly TRBD1 on 6 matching bases. Germline CDR1 MNHEY, CDR2 SMNVEV (reference sequence). This CDR3 spans 15 amino acids. Trimming removed 0 bases from V and 4 bases from J, with 9 bases in between. CDR3 in DNA: TGTGCCAGCAGTTTATCACAGGGTCGCACCGGGGAGCTGTTTTTT. This codes for CASSLSQGRTGELFF.

The chain joins TRBV7-9 to TRBJ2-7; the match to TRBD2 covers 8 bases. The CDR3 sequence is 15 residues long. Germline V CDR1 and CDR2: SEHNR, FQNEAQ (reference sequence). J was trimmed by 5 bases and V by 6 bases; bases with no gene match: 12. The CDR3 nucleotides are TGTGCCAGCAGTCTCCGCGGCGGGAGGTGGGACGAGCAGTACTTC. Protein: CASSLRGGRWDEQYF. Full variable domain (missing parts from reference TRBV7-9 and TRBJ2-7): DTGVSQNPRHKITKRGQNVTFRCDPISEHNRLYWYRQTLGQGPEFLTYFQNEAQLEKSRLLSDRFSAERPKGSFSTLEIQRTEQGDSAMYLCASSLRGGRWDEQYFGPGTRLTVT.

The chain couples TRBV28 to TRBJ2-7; no clear D gene. The CDR3 is made up of 13 amino acids. Trimming removed 7 bases from V and 3 bases from J, with 13 bases in between. Germline-derived CDR1 and CDR2 are MDHEN and SYDVKM. The CDR3 reads CASTMATFYEQYF. DNA for the CDR3: TGTGCCAGCACCATGGCCACCTTCTACGAGCAGTACTTC.

V gene TRBV28 combines with J gene TRBJ2-7; TRBD2 aligns across 7 bases. Germline lookup yields CDR1 MDHEN and CDR2 SYDVKM. The CDR3 covers 14 residues. V gave up 3 bases and J gave up 2 bases; unmatched junction bases: 4. This chain's CDR3 is CASSLLGGTYEQYF. As DNA, the CDR3 is TGTGCCAGCAGTTTGCTGGGAGGGACCTACGAGCAGTACTTC.

This clone was found once. The V and J genes are TRBV27 and TRBJ2-1, with 10 bases lining up with TRBD1. The junction had 5 bases not matched to a gene; V was cut back by 5 bases and J by 4 bases. CDR3 size: 15 residues. Germline lookup yields CDR1 MNHEY and CDR2 SMNVEV (reference sequence). In DNA form, the CDR3 reads TGTGCCAGCAGTGCCGGGACAGGGGTTTACAATGAGCAGTTCTTC. It translates to CASSAGTGVYNEQFF.